The T cell receptor beta chain under discussion was sequenced for a study of blood T cell repertoires in COVID-19. Whole-study context: Sample material is recorded as cDNA or gDNA derived from T cells, B-cell-depleted T cells, or PBMCs.

Germline CDR1 reads SEHNR; CDR2 reads FQNEAQ (reference sequence). The CDR3 extends over 16 amino acids. The ends lost 1 base at V and 5 bases at J; junction bases unmatched: 9. In assigning cohorts, the study relied on participant-reported clinical history. Recovered status applied to Cohort 3 donors who had two consecutive negative PCRs. It also applied to those with clearance or with symptom resolution. Original analysis: Estimates of nucleated cell counts were drawn from the amplification of reference gene primers. Using immunoSEQ multiplex PCR, the repertoire was profiled, and TCRdb retains in-frame clones only, with some absent. V and J calls and clone size are copied from that table; D and trimming were computed from the DNA. The sample carries 300,000 to 350,000 clones, 87% recorded once.

Sequencing was performed on PBMCs or T cells enriched from blood (not recorded which). The V gene is TRBV7-9, the J gene TRBJ1-1; 8 bases match TRBD1. This clonotype was obtained from a woman aged 18-35 years who had recovered from COVID-19. CDR3 coding DNA: TGTGCCAGCAGCTTAGGGACAGGGCTATTTGGTACTGAAGCTTTCTTT. Translated: CASSLGTGLFGTEAFF.